Sequencing of this T cell receptor beta chain was carried out in a study of patients and donors after allogeneic stem cell transplantation. MiXCR, applied by TCRdb to the RT-PCR reads, yields one record per CDR3 protein. The table has approximately 200,000 distinct CDR3 sequences, 12% to 15% seen once. The V gene end was trimmed by 5 bases and the J gene end by 0 bases; junction bases not matched to a gene: 8. This CDR3 region has 17 residues. Germline lookup yields CDR1 SGHTA and CDR2 FQGNSA. The receptor comes from a human donor who was either an allogeneic HSCT recipient or a stem cell or donor lymphocyte infusion donor (not recorded which). It is not recorded whose cells these are; they may come from a transplant donor. Material: blood, either unsorted or a sorted T cell fraction (not recorded which). The chain carries TRBV7-2 and TRBJ1-1, with 11 bases that match TRBD1. The DNA of the CDR3 is TGTGCCAGCAGCCAGAACGGACAGGGGGCATTGAACACTGAAGCTTTCTTT. This gives the protein CASSQNGQGALNTEAFF.